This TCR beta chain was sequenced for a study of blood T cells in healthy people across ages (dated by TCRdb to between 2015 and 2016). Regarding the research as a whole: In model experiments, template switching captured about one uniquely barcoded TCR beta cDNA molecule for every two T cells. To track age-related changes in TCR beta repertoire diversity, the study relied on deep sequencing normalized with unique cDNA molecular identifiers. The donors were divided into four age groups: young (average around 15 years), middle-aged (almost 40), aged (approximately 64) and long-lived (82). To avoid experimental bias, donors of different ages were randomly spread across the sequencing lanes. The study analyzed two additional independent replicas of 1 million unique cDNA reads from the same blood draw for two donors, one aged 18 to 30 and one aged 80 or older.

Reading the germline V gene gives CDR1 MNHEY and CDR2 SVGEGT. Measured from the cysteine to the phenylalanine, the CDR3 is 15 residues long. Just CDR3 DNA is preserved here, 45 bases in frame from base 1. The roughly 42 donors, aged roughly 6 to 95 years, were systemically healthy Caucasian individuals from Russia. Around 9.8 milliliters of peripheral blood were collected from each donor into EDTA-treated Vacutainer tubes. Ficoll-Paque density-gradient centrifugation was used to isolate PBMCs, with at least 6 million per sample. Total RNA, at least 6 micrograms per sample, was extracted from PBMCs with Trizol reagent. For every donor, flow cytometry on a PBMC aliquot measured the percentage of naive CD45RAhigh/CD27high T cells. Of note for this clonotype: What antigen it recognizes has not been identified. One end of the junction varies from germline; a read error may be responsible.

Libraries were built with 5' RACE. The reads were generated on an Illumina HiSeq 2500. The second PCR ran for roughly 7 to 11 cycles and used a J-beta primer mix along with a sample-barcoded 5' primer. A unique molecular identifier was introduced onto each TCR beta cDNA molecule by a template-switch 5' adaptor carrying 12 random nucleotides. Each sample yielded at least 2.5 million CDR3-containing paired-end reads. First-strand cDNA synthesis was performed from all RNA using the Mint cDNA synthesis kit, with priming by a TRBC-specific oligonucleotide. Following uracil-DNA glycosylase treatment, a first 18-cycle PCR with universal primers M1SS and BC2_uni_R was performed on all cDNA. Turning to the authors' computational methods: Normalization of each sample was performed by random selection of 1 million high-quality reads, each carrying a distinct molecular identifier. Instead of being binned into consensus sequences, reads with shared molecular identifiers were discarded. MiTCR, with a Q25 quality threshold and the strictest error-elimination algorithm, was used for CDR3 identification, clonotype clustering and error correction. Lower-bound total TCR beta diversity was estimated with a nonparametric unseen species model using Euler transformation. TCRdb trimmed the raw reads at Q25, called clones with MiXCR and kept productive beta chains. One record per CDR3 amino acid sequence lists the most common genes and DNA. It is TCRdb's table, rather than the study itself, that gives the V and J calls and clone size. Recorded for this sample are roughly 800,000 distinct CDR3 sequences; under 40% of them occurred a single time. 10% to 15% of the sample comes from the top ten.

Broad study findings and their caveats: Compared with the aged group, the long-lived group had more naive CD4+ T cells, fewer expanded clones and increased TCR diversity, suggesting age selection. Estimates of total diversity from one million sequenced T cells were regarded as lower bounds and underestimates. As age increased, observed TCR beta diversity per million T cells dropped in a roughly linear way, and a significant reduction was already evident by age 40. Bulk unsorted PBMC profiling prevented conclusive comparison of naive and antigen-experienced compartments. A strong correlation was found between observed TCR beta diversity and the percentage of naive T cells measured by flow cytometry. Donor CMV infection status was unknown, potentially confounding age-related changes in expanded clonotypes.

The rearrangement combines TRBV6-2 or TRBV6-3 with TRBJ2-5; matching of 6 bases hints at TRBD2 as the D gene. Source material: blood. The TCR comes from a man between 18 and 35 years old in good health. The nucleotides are TGTGTCAGCAGTTACTTGGGAGGAATACAAGAGACCCAGTACTTC. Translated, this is CVSSYLGGIQETQYF.